This entry features one T cell receptor (beta chain) sequence. The data derive from a study of OX40 agonist ivuxolimab in advanced cancers. Germline lookup yields CDR1 LNHNV and CDR2 YYDKDF (reference sequence). V dropped 1 base and J dropped 4; count of bases not matched to a gene: 1. The CDR3 covers 16 residues. Repertoires were generated with immunoSEQ multiplex PCR, while TCRdb's copy carries only in-frame clones and drops some. Of 65,000 to 75,000 clones in the sample, approximately 87% are singletons; the top ten hold about 1%. This sequence joins TRBV15 and TRBJ2-3, with 14 bases that match TRBD2. This TCR derives from an adult with an advanced solid tumor such as melanoma, head and neck, liver or kidney cancer. The material was CD4+ or CD8+ T cells sorted from blood, obtained in a trial of the OX40 agonist ivuxolimab. This CDR3 is CATSRGLAGGSDTQYF. CDR3 DNA: TGTGCCACCAGCAGAGGACTAGCGGGAGGGTCAGATACGCAGTATTTT.